This T cell receptor (beta chain) was sequenced for a study of blood T cell repertoires in COVID-19. A few counts support this clone. How the authors handled the data: Reference gene primer amplification yielded estimated nucleated cell counts. Some clones are missing from TCRdb's copy, which holds only in-frame ones; the method was immunoSEQ multiplex PCR. V, J and clone size reflect that table, while D and trimming were determined from the DNA. Of 130,000 to 150,000 clones in the sample, around 91% were seen once. Germline V lookup: CDR1 WSHSY, CDR2 SAAADI. Trimming took off 8 bases at V and 4 bases at J, with 15 bases between the two ends. The CDR3 is made up of 15 amino acids.

This chain joins TRBV10-2 and TRBJ1-6; D perhaps matches TRBD1 (6 bases). This TCR was sampled from a man aged 18-30 years with COVID-19, enrolled during active disease. Sequencing input: peripheral blood. The CDR3: CASQKDRAYNSPLHF. The DNA for the CDR3 is TGCGCCAGCCAAAAGGACAGAGCTTATAATTCACCCCTCCACTTT.